This T cell receptor (beta chain) was profiled in a study of cytomegalovirus exposure and HLA in healthy donors. Study-wide findings and caveats: Donor immune exposure was known only as CMV serostatus. Productive rates of about 87% or about 30% were seen for most TCR beta V segments in an earlier analysis.

Nominal health characterized the donors when sampled, though unrecorded immune exposures were likely. This CDR3 contains 13 residues. Trimming took off 3 bases at V and 4 bases at J, with 6 bases between the two ends. Germline V gives CDR1 LNHDA, CDR2 SQIVND (reference sequence). PCR was performed using 60 Vbeta and 13 Jbeta primers. TCRdb's table, derived via immunoSEQ multiplex PCR, lists solely in-frame clones and lacks some. This sample's table has approximately 79,000 clones. Remarks on this clone: Its antigen is not identified.

This chain links TRBV19 with TRBJ1-4, with D uncertain. This sequence originates from a man in his forties in good health and CMV-seronegative. Sequenced: PBMCs. The CDR3 nucleotides are TGTGCCAGTAGTATGAGGGTTAATGAAAAACTGTTTTTT. Protein: CASSMRVNEKLFF.